These 4 T cell receptor beta chains were all obtained from the same sample, sequenced in a study of shared clonotypes between healthy human individuals. The repertoire was sequenced with immunoSEQ multiplex PCR; TCRdb's copy has only in-frame clones and lacks some. This table has about 1.5 million clones, around 98% appearing once. Input material: naive CD4+ T cells sorted from blood. The subset: CD45RA+ positively selected. These receptor sequences come from a man younger than 40 in good health.

A single count supports this clone. The chain couples TRBV7-8 to TRBJ1-5; D might be TRBD1 (5 bases). CDR3 length: 16 amino acids. Germline V CDR1 and CDR2: SGHVS, FQNEAQ. V lost 4 bases, J lost 0 bases, and 13 bases lay in between. For the CDR3, the DNA is TGTGCCAGCAGCTCCCCCTCGGGGGGTAGCAATCAGCCCCAGCATTTT. Protein product: CASSSPSGGSNQPQHF.

This clone was observed once. The gene calls are TRBV7-9 and TRBJ2-7, with 10 bases lining up with TRBD2. CDR1 SEHNR and CDR2 FQNEAQ come from the germline V gene (reference sequence). The junction had 7 bases not matched to a gene; V was cut back by 4 bases and J by 4 bases. The CDR3 sequence is 15 residues long. CDR3 in amino acids: CASSSTSGIGYEQYF. CDR3 DNA sequence: TGTGCCAGCAGCTCAACTAGCGGGATAGGGTACGAGCAGTACTTC.

J is TRBJ2-1 and V is TRBV2; no clear D. Germline assignment: CDR1 SNHLY and CDR2 FYNNEI. Trimming took off 7 bases at V and 0 bases at J, with 10 bases between the two ends. The CDR3 runs to 14 residues. The CDR3 coding sequence is TGTGCCAGCATCAAAGAAAGCTCCTACAATGAGCAGTTCTTC. It encodes CASIKESSYNEQFF.

The V gene is TRBV7-6, the J gene TRBJ2-3, with 11 bases matching TRBD2. CDR1 and CDR2 (germline): SGHVS, FNYEAQ. The CDR3 runs to 18 residues. Trimming removed 2 bases from V and 3 bases from J; junction bases left unmatched: 10. CDR3 loop: CASSLLGRASGRTDTQYF. The CDR3, as DNA: TGTGCCAGCAGCTTATTAGGTAGGGCTAGCGGGAGGACAGATACGCAGTATTTT.